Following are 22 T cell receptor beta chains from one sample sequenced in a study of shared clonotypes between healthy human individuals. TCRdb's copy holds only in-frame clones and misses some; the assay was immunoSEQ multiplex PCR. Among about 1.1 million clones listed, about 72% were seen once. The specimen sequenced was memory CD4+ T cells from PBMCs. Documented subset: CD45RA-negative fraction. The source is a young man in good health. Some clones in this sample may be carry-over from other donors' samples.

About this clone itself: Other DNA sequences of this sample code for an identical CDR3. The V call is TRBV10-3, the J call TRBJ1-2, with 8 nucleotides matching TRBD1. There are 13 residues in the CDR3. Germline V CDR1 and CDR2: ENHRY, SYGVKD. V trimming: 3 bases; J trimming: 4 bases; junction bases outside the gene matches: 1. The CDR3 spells CAISEDRGYGYTF. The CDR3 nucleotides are TGTGCCATCAGTGAAGACAGGGGCTATGGCTACACCTTC.

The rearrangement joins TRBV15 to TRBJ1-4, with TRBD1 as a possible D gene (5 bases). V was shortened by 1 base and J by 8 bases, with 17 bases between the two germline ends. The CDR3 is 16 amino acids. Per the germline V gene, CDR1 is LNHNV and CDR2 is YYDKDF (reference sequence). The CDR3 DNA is TGTGCCACCAGCAGAGGAGCGCGGGGGTTTAACGAAAAACTGTTTTTT. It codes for CATSRGARGFNEKLFF.

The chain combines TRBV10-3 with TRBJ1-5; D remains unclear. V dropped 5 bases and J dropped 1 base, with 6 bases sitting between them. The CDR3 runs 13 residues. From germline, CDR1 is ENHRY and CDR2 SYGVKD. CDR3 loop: CAISSQSNQPQHF. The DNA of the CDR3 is TGTGCCATCAGTTCCCAGAGCAATCAGCCCCAGCATTTT.

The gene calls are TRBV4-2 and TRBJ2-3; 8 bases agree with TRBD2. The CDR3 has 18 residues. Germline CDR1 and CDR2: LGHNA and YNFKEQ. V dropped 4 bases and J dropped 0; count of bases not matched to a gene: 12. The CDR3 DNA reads TGTGCCAGCAGCCGGGCCAGGGGTAGCGGGGATAGCACAGATACGCAGTATTTT. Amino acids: CASSRARGSGDSTDTQYF.

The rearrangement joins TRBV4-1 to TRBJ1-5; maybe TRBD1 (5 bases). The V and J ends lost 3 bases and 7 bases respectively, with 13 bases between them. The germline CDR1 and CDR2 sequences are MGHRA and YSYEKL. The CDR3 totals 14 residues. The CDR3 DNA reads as TGCGCCAGCAGCCAGAGAGAATCAGGGCAGCCCCAGCATTTT. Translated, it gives CASSQRESGQPQHF.

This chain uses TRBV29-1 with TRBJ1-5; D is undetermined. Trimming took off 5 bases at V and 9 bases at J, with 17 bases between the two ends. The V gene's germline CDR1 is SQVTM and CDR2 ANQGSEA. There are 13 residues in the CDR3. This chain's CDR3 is CSVQRTAPGPQHF. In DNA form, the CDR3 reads TGCAGCGTTCAGAGGACTGCTCCGGGGCCCCAGCATTTT.

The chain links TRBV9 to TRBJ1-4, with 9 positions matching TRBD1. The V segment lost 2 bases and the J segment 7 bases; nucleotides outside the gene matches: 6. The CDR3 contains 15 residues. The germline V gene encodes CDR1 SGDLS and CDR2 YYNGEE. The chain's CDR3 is CASSVGTGRPEKLFF. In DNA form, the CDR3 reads TGTGCCAGCAGCGTCGGGACAGGGCGCCCTGAAAAACTGTTTTTT. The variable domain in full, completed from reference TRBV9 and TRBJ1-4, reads DSGVTQTPKHLITATGQRVTLRCSPRSGDLSVYWYQQSLDQGLQFLIQYYNGEERAKGNILERFSAQQFPDLHSELNLSSLELGDSALYFCASSVGTGRPEKLFFGSGTQLSVL.

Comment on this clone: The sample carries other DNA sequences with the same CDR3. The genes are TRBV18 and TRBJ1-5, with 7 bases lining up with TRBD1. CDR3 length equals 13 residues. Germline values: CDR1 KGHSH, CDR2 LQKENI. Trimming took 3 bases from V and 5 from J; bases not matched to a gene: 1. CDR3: CASSPTGDQPQHF. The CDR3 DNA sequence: TGTGCCAGCTCACCTACAGGGGATCAGCCCCAGCATTTT.

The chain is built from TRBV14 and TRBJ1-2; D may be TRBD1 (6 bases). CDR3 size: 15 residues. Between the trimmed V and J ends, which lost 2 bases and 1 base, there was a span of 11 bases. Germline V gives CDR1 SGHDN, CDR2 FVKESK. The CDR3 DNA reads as TGTGCCAGCAGCCAAATCCAGGGGATTAACTATGGCTACACCTTC. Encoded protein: CASSQIQGINYGYTF.

DNA of the CDR3: TGTGCCAGTAGTATATCGAGAACACAGGACTATGGCTACACCTTC. Its translation is CASSISRTQDYGYTF. The chain is built from TRBV19 and TRBJ1-2; perhaps TRBD1 as D (5 bases). CDR1 is LNHDA and CDR2 is SQIVND in the germline V gene (reference sequence). Trimming stripped 2 bases from V and 3 bases from J, with 13 bases between. The CDR3 runs 15 residues.

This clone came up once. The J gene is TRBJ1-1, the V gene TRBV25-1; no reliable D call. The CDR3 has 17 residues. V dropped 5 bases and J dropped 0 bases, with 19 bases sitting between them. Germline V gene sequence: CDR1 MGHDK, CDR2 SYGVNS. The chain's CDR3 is CASSPPRRTGMNTEAFF. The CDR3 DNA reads TGTGCCAGCAGTCCCCCCAGACGGACCGGAATGAACACTGAAGCTTTCTTT.

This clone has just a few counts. This chain's CDR3 is CASAPGAEETQYF. The CDR3 DNA follows: TGTGCCTCCGCCCCCGGGGCCGAAGAGACCCAGTACTTC. The chain uses TRBV7-3 and TRBJ2-5; perhaps D is TRBD1 or TRBD2 (5 bases each). The CDR3 totals 13 residues. V was shortened by 11 bases and J by 3 bases, with 16 bases between the two germline ends. Germline V gene data show CDR1 as SGHTA and CDR2 as FQGTGA.

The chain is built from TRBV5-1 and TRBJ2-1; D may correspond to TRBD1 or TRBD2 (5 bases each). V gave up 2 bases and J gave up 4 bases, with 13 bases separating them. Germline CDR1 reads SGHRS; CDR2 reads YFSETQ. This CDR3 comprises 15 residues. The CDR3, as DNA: TGCGCCAGCAGCTTTGGTGGGACGGGGTACAATGAGCAGTTCTTC. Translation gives CASSFGGTGYNEQFF.

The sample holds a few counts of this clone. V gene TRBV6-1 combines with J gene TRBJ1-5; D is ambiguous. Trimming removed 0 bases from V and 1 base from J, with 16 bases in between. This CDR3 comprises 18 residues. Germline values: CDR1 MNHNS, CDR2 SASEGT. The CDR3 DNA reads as TGTGCCAGCAGTGAAGCGAGCATGAGGGTGGCCAGCAATCAGCCCCAGCATTTT. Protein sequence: CASSEASMRVASNQPQHF.

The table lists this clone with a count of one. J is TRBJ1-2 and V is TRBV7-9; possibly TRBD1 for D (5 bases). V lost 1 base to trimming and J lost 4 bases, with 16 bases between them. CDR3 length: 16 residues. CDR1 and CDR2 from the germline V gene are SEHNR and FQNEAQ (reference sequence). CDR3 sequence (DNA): TGTGCCAGCAGCTTAGGTGCGGGGCAGGGAAGCTATGGCTACACCTTC. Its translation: CASSLGAGQGSYGYTF.

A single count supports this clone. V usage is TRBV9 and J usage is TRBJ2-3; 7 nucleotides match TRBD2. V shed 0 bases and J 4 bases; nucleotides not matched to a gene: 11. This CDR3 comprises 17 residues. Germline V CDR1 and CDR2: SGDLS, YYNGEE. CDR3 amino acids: CASSVGAGSGIADTQYF. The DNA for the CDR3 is TGTGCCAGCAGCGTAGGAGCGGGATCAGGGATCGCAGATACGCAGTATTTT.

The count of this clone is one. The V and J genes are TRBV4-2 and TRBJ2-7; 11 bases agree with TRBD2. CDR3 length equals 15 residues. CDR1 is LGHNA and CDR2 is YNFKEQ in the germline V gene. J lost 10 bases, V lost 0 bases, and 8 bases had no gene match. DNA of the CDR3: TGTGCCAGCAGCCAAGAGGAAGGGACTAGCGGCCGACAGTACTTC. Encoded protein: CASSQEEGTSGRQYF.

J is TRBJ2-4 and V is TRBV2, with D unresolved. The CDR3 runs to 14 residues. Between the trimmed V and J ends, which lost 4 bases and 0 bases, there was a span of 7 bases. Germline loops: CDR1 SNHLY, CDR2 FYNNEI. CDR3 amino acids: CASSGSVAKNIQYF. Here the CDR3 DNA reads TGTGCCAGCAGTGGTTCCGTAGCCAAAAACATTCAGTACTTC.

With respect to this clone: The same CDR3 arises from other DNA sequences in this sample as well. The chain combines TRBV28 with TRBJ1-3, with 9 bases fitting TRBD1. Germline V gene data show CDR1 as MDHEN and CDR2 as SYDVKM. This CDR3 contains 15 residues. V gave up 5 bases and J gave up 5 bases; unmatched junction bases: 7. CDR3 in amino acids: CASSRTGGGRNTIYF. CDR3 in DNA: TGTGCCAGCAGTCGAACAGGGGGCGGGAGAAACACCATATATTTT.

This chain's CDR3 is CASSAGVREAQYF. The CDR3 DNA is TGTGCCAGCAGCGCAGGGGTTAGGGAGGCCCAGTACTTC. The chain is built from TRBV9 and TRBJ2-5; D tentatively fits TRBD1 or TRBD2 (6 bases each). Trimming left V 3 bases short and J 9 bases short, with 15 bases between. This CDR3 has 13 amino acids. CDR1 is SGDLS and CDR2 is YYNGEE in the germline V gene.

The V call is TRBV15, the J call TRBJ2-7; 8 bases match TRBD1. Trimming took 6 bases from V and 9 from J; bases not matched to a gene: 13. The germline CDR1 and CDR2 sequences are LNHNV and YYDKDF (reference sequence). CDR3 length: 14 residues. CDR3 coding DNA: TGTGCCACCAGTCCAGGGGGCAACCTCTATTCGCAGTACTTC. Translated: CATSPGGNLYSQYF.

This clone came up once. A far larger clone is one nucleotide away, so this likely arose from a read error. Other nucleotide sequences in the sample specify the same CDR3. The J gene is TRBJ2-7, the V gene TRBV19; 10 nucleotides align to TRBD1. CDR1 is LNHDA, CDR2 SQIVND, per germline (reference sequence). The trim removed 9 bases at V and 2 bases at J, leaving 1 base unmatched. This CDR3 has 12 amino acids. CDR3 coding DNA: TGTGCCAGCGGGACAGGGGCCTACGAGCAGTACTTC. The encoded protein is CASGTGAYEQYF.